This is a list of T cell receptor beta chains from one sample in a study of blood T cell repertoires in COVID-19. TCRdb's copy holds only in-frame clones and misses some; the assay was immunoSEQ multiplex PCR. The table records a few hundred thousand clones, 86% of them present only once. The specimen sequenced was PBMCs or T cells enriched from blood (not recorded which). These TCRs come from a woman in her thirties or forties with acute COVID-19. Both conserved end residues are part of each CDR3. Fields, in order: D gene, V gene, clone size, J gene, CDR3 DNA, CDR3 protein. A D gene is named only where the DNA matches it firmly. The size of a clone is reported for some rows only, either as once, few or many, or as a class for expanded clones.

d_call: TRBD2; v_call: TRBV28; clone_size: .; j_call: TRBJ2-7; cdr3_nt: TGTGCCAGCAGTTTTGGGACTAGGGCCTACGAGCAGTACTTC; cdr3_aa: CASSFGTRAYEQYF
d_call: .; v_call: TRBV5-4; clone_size: .; j_call: TRBJ2-7; cdr3_nt: TGTGCCAGCAGCTTGGCCCAGCGCTACGAGCAGTACTTC; cdr3_aa: CASSLAQRYEQYF
d_call: TRBD1; v_call: TRBV27; clone_size: once; j_call: TRBJ1-5; cdr3_nt: TGTGCCAGCAAAGTTGGACAGGGGGGAAATCAGCCCCAGCATTTT; cdr3_aa: CASKVGQGGNQPQHF
d_call: TRBD1; v_call: TRBV18; clone_size: .; j_call: TRBJ2-7; cdr3_nt: TGTGCCAGCTCGCAGGGACAGAAAGTCGGATACGAGCAGTACTTC; cdr3_aa: CASSQGQKVGYEQYF
d_call: .; v_call: TRBV9; clone_size: few; j_call: TRBJ2-7; cdr3_nt: TGTGCCAGCAGCGTGGGGGCGGGCACAACATTGGGGGAGCAGTACTTC; cdr3_aa: CASSVGAGTTLGEQYF
d_call: .; v_call: TRBV6-1; clone_size: .; j_call: TRBJ1-5; cdr3_nt: TGTGCCAGCAGTGAAGGACGGGTTGTTCAGCCCCAGCATTTT; cdr3_aa: CASSEGRVVQPQHF
d_call: .; v_call: TRBV5-1; clone_size: .; j_call: TRBJ2-4; cdr3_nt: TGCGCCAGCAGCTTAGACAGTCTAGCCAAAAACATTCAGTACTTC; cdr3_aa: CASSLDSLAKNIQYF
d_call: TRBD1; v_call: TRBV2; clone_size: .; j_call: TRBJ1-1; cdr3_nt: TGTGCCAGCAGCGCAGGGGGCTCGAACACTGAAGCTTTCTTT; cdr3_aa: CASSAGGSNTEAFF
d_call: .; v_call: TRBV7-2; clone_size: few; j_call: TRBJ1-6; cdr3_nt: TGTGCCAGCAGCTTAGGGACAGTTAATTCACCCCTCCACTTT; cdr3_aa: CASSLGTVNSPLHF
d_call: TRBD1; v_call: TRBV5-6; clone_size: .; j_call: TRBJ1-2; cdr3_nt: TGTGCCAGCAGCGCGCGAACAGGGGTGGTGAGAGGCTACACCTTC; cdr3_aa: CASSARTGVVRGYTF
d_call: TRBD1; v_call: TRBV5-6; clone_size: .; j_call: TRBJ1-6; cdr3_nt: TGTGCCAGCAGCTTACAGGGGGGAGTTTCACCCCTCCACTTT; cdr3_aa: CASSLQGGVSPLHF
d_call: TRBD1; v_call: TRBV9; clone_size: .; j_call: TRBJ1-1; cdr3_nt: TGTGCCAGCAGCAAACAGGGGGGTGACACTGAAGCTTTCTTT; cdr3_aa: CASSKQGGDTEAFF
d_call: TRBD1; v_call: TRBV7-2; clone_size: .; j_call: TRBJ1-4; cdr3_nt: TGTGCCAGCAGCTTATCCTACCTCGAACCACAGGGGGAAGAAGAAAAACTGTTTTTT; cdr3_aa: CASSLSYLEPQGEEEKLFF
d_call: .; v_call: TRBV28; clone_size: once; j_call: TRBJ1-5; cdr3_nt: TGTGCCAGCAGTCCGGACAGTTTCAAGCCCCAGCATTTT; cdr3_aa: CASSPDSFKPQHF
d_call: .; v_call: TRBV10-3; clone_size: few; j_call: TRBJ2-7; cdr3_nt: TGTGCCATCAGTGAGTCTCGGGGTAGTGCCGAGCAGTACTTC; cdr3_aa: CAISESRGSAEQYF
d_call: .; v_call: TRBV18; clone_size: .; j_call: TRBJ2-7; cdr3_nt: TGTGCCAGCTCAGTAACAGACGGCCCCTACGAGCAGTACTTC; cdr3_aa: CASSVTDGPYEQYF
d_call: TRBD2; v_call: TRBV5-4; clone_size: .; j_call: TRBJ2-1; cdr3_nt: TGTGCCAGCAGCTTGGATCGGCTAGCGGATGAGCAGTTCTTC; cdr3_aa: CASSLDRLADEQFF
d_call: .; v_call: TRBV15; clone_size: .; j_call: TRBJ1-3; cdr3_nt: TGTGCCACCAGCCTATTGGGGAGCACCATATATTTT; cdr3_aa: CATSLLGSTIYF
d_call: TRBD1; v_call: TRBV7-9; clone_size: .; j_call: TRBJ1-5; cdr3_nt: TGTGCCAGCAGCCACTCAGGGGGGCAGCCCCAGCATTTT; cdr3_aa: CASSHSGGQPQHF
d_call: .; v_call: TRBV29-1; clone_size: .; j_call: TRBJ1-2; cdr3_nt: TGCAGCGTCGAACCAGACAGGCTCGTACAATATAACTATGGCTACACCTTC; cdr3_aa: CSVEPDRLVQYNYGYTF